This T cell receptor (beta chain) was sequenced during a study of Graves' ophthalmopathy and Graves' hyperthyroidism. The CDR3 covers 15 residues. CDR1 and CDR2 (germline): SNHLY, FYNNEI. For repertoire sequencing, the TCR beta CDR3 regions were amplified from RNA transcripts. The authors performed first-round RT-PCR with HTBI primers and then a second-round multiplex PCR. TCRdb reprocessed the multiplex PCR reads via MiXCR and lists one record per CDR3 protein. Of approximately 700,000 distinct CDR3 sequences in the sample, roughly two fifths were seen once. Study results and limitations: An approximately 80% specificity and around 86% sensitivity were achieved by a 13-signature model that separated ophthalmopathy from stable hyperthyroidism.

Turning to this clonotype: As yet, its antigen is unknown. A read error may explain this, as a much larger clone is one base away.

The sequenced sample consisted of peripheral blood. The chain is built from TRBV2 and TRBJ1-2; 10 nucleotides agree with TRBD1. The clonotype was recovered from an adult man with Graves' ophthalmopathy. In DNA form, the CDR3 reads TGTGCCAGCAGTGGGGGGACAGGGGCTAACTATGCCTACACCTTC. Residues: CASSGGTGANYAYTF.